Below, 8 T cell receptor beta chains from the same sample are listed, as sequenced in a study of blood T cell repertoires in COVID-19. Sequencing was performed with immunoSEQ multiplex PCR; in TCRdb, only in-frame clones are kept and a portion is missing. The table lists 350,000 to 550,000 clones, 80% to 90% of them singletons. Sequencing was carried out using PBMCs or T cells enriched from blood (not recorded which). Every receptor here comes from a man under 40 who had recovered from COVID-19.

The CDR3 DNA sequence: TGTGCCAGCAGCCAAGATGGGGGCAGGGACGAGCAGTACTTC. It specifies CASSQDGGRDEQYF. The chain combines TRBV4-2 with TRBJ2-7, with TRBD1 as a possible D gene (6 bases). The ends were cut back, 0 bases at V and 5 bases at J, with 11 bases in the middle. CDR3 size: 14 residues. Germline V gene data show CDR1 as LGHNA and CDR2 as YNFKEQ.

The J gene is TRBJ2-5, the V gene TRBV5-8; TRBD1 matches at 9 bases. The J segment lost 4 bases and the V segment lost 4 bases, leaving 5 bases of the junction unmatched. The CDR3 has 14 residues. Germline CDR1 SGHTS, CDR2 YDEGEE. The CDR3 sequence is CASSIRDRAETQYF. In nucleotides, the CDR3 is TGTGCCAGCAGCATCCGGGACAGGGCAGAGACCCAGTACTTC.

The table lists this clone with a few counts. V usage is TRBV5-4 and J usage is TRBJ2-7, with D perhaps matching TRBD2 (6 bases). Trimming shortened V by 3 bases and J by 2 bases, and 12 bases separated the two germline ends. The CDR3 runs 14 residues. Germline-derived CDR1 and CDR2 are SGHNT and YYREEE (reference sequence). CDR3 in amino acids: CASSSGDSAYEQYF. The CDR3 region has the DNA TGTGCCAGCAGCTCGGGGGACTCAGCCTACGAGCAGTACTTC.

The chain joins TRBV5-1 to TRBJ2-3; TRBD2 matches at 9 bases. The trim removed 0 bases at V and 4 bases at J, leaving 6 bases unmatched. Looked up from germline, CDR1 is SGHRS and CDR2 is YFSETQ. This CDR3 has 16 residues. DNA for the CDR3: TGCGCCAGCAGCTTGGGGTCTAGCGGGATGGCAGATACGCAGTATTTT. Its translation: CASSLGSSGMADTQYF.

In its sample, this clone was seen once. This chain joins TRBV5-1 and TRBJ2-3, with D possibly TRBD1 on 6 matching bases. Germline-derived CDR1 and CDR2 are SGHRS and YFSETQ. Trimming pared 3 bases from V and 4 bases from J, leaving 18 bases between. The CDR3 is 16 residues long. CDR3 residues: CASSSLTGLSADTQYF. CDR3 DNA: TGCGCCAGCAGCTCTCTTACAGGGTTGAGCGCAGATACGCAGTATTTT. Full variable domain (missing parts from reference TRBV5-1 and TRBJ2-3): KAGVTQTPRYLIKTRGQQVTLSCSPISGHRSVSWYQQTPGQGLQFLFEYFSETQRNKGNFPGRFSGRQFSNSRSEMNVSTLELGDSALYLCASSSLTGLSADTQYFGPGTRLTVL.

This clone occurred a few times. A junction end diverges from the germline sequence, so it may reflect a read error. The chain employs TRBV7-7 and TRBJ2-7; TRBD2 might be the D (5 bases). The CDR3 loop spans 15 amino acids. CDR1 and CDR2 from the germline V gene are SSHAT and FNYEAQ (reference sequence). The CDR3, as DNA: TGTGCTAGCAGCTTAGCCCCCGGGGACTCCTACGAGCAGTACTTC. Translated: CASSLAPGDSYEQYF.

This clone showed up just a few times. The chain uses TRBV6-6 and TRBJ2-1, with 11 positions matching TRBD2. V lost 5 bases to trimming and J lost 9 bases; unmatched junction nucleotides: 15. CDR1 and CDR2 from the germline V gene are MNHNY and SVGAGI (reference sequence). The CDR3 contains 17 residues. CDR3 region: CASSHLQLAGVVCEQFF. CDR3 coding DNA: TGTGCCAGCAGTCACCTACAACTAGCGGGAGTCGTCTGTGAGCAGTTCTTC.

V gene TRBV28 combines with J gene TRBJ2-7; a weak D match, TRBD2 (7 bases). The germline V and J ends were trimmed by 5 bases and 4 bases, with 15 bases remaining between them. This CDR3 is 14 amino acids long. Per the germline V gene, CDR1 is MDHEN and CDR2 is SYDVKM. CDR3: CASSRGGPAYEQYF. In nucleotides, the CDR3 is TGTGCCAGCAGTCGCGGGGGCCCCGCTTACGAGCAGTACTTC. The full variable domain, rest sourced from reference TRBV28 and TRBJ2-7, is DVKVTQSSRYLVKRTGEKVFLECVQDMDHENMFWYRQDPGLGLRLIYFSYDVKMKEKGDIPEGYSVSREKKERFSLILESASTNQTSMYLCASSRGGPAYEQYFGPGTRLTVT.